This T cell receptor (beta chain) was found in a study of blood T cells in healthy people across ages. Study-wide context: About one barcoded beta molecule per two T cells came from capture by template switching.

Through a sample-barcoded 5' primer and a J-beta primer mix, a second PCR was run for roughly 6 to 12 cycles. A template-switch adaptor that had 12 random nucleotides put a tag on each cDNA molecule. TCRdb reprocessed the 5' RACE reads with MiXCR, giving one entry per CDR3 protein. The table lists 1.5 million to 2 million distinct CDR3 sequences, over 25% of them singletons. The study's findings and limits: Researchers deemed the diversity estimates from one million T cells underestimates.

Isolated PBMCs totaled at least 6 million in each sample. Ten or more counts support this clonotype. The antigen remains unidentified. The CDR3 has 17 amino acids. V lost 2 bases to trimming and J lost 0 bases, with 17 bases between them. The V gene's germline CDR1 is MNHEY and CDR2 SVGAGI. This receptor was identified in a woman in her twenties or thirties in good health. This sequence joins TRBV6-5 and TRBJ2-7; D may be TRBD2 (5 bases). The sample was blood. In DNA, the CDR3 is TGTGCCAGCAGTTACGCCTCCCAGAGAGGGAACTCCTACGAGCAGTACTTC. This translates into CASSYASQRGNSYEQYF.